The TCR beta chain described here comes from a study of identical twins. The CDR3 consists of 14 residues. V lost 5 bases to trimming and J lost 8 bases, with 15 bases between them. Germline-derived CDR1 and CDR2 are SGHVS and FNYEAQ. Unique molecular identifiers were present on the cDNA, which also gained a universal primer site by template switching. Each CDR3 protein gets one entry after TCRdb re-called the 5' RACE reads with MiXCR. The table records approximately 300,000 distinct CDR3 sequences, more than 8% of them present only once. Study outcomes and limitations: Excess sharing between twins was weaker in beta out-of-frame sequences. Modelling underestimated the level of out-of-frame TCR alpha sharing observed in monozygotic twins.

This clonotype was observed many times. No antigen is known for it. In addition, the sample was reused for a study of yellow fever vaccine responses in identical twins. This second report adds: On the reported evidence, twins' vaccine T cell responses seemed partly convergent and partly personalized.

The clonotype originates from a young woman in good health. What was sequenced was CD8+ T cells sorted from blood. This sequence joins TRBV7-6 and TRBJ1-4; D remains ambiguous. As DNA, the CDR3 is TGTGCCAGCAGCCCGGGCCCAGAGGGAGAAAAACTGTTTTTT. Translation gives CASSPGPEGEKLFF.